This T cell receptor beta chain was sequenced for a study of T cell repertoires in cytomegalovirus infection. Study overall: Selected CMV epitopes included recently identified HLA-C-restricted ones as well as well-studied HLA-B-restricted ones. Public TCR beta signatures marked donors with CMV infection and the matching HLA.

TCRdb reprocessed the reads via MiXCR and lists one record per CDR3 protein. The sample lists hundreds of thousands of distinct CDR3 sequences; around a third were seen once. This clonotype showed up just a few times. Its antigen is currently unknown. The TCR comes from a human donor in good health (CMV status not recorded). Some clones in this sample may be carry-over from other donors' samples. Specimen: cultured CD8+ T cells from PBMCs, collected from culture after CMV antigen stimulation.

CDR3 sequence: CASSQDLAAGTTDTQYF. In nucleotides, the CDR3 is TGCGCCAGCAGCCAAGATCTCGCAGCGGGGACCACAGATACGCAGTATTTT. V gene TRBV4-3 combines with J gene TRBJ2-3, with 7 nucleotides matching TRBD2. Trimming removed 0 bases from V and 2 bases from J; junction bases left unmatched: 8. CDR3 length equals 17 residues. Per the germline V gene, CDR1 is LGHNA and CDR2 is YSLEER.